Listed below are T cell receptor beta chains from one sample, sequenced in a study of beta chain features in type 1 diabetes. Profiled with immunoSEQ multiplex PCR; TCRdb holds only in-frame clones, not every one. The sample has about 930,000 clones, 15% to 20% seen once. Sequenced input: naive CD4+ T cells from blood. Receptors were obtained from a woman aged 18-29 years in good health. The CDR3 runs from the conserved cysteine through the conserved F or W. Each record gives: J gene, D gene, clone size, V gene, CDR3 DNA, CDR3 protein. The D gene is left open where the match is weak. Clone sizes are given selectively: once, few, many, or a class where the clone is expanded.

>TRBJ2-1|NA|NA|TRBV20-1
TGCAGTGCTAGACCCTACAATGAGCAGTTCTTC
CSARPYNEQFF
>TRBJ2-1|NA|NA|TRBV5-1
TGCGCCAGCAGCTTTAGGCTCGATGGGGAGCAGTTCTTC
CASSFRLDGEQFF
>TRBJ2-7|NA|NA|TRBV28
TGTGCCAGCAGTTTAGGAGGACCTAGCGAGCAGTACTTC
CASSLGGPSEQYF
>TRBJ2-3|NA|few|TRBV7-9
TGTGCCAGCAGCTTAGGACTGAGCACAGATACGCAGTATTTT
CASSLGLSTDTQYF
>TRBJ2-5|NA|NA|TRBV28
TGTGCCAGCAGTTCCGCATTTGCGGGATGGGGAGAAGAGACCCAGTACTTC
CASSSAFAGWGEETQYF
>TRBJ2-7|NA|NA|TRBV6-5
TGTGCCAGCAGTTACTCAGAGGGTTCCTACGAGCAGTACTTC
CASSYSEGSYEQYF
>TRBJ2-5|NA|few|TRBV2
TGTGCCAGCAGGAACACAGGGTACCAAGAGACCCAGTACTTC
CASRNTGYQETQYF
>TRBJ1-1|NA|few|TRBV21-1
TGTGCCAGCAGCTCCCGGGGGGACAGGGAAGAGAACACTGAAGCTTTCTTT
CASSSRGDREENTEAFF
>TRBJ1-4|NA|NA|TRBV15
TGTGCCACCAGCAGGAGACAGACTCTAATGGAAAAACTGTTTTTT
CATSRRQTLMEKLFF
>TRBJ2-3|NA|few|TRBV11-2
TGTGCCAGCAGCCTCAACGGTCCAAGCACAGATACGCAGTATTTT
CASSLNGPSTDTQYF
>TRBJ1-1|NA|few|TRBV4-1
TGCGCCAGCAGCCAAGACAGGGCCTGGGGCACTGAAGCTTTCTTT
CASSQDRAWGTEAFF
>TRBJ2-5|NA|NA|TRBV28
TGTGCCAGCAGCTTCCACTTTGAAGTTTCCAAGGGAGAGACCCAGTACTTC
CASSFHFEVSKGETQYF
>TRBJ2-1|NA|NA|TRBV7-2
TGTGCCAGCAGCTGGGCCTTCGGTAATGAGCAGTTCTTC
CASSWAFGNEQFF
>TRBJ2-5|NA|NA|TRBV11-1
TGTGCCAGCAGCCAGGCGGGAGAGACCCAGTACTTC
CASSQAGETQYF
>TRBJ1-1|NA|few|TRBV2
TGTGCCAGCAGTAAAGGGTTGGGTGAAGCTTTCTTT
CASSKGLGEAFF
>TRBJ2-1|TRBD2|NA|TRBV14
TGTGCCAGCAGCCAATGGACTAGCGGGCATAGAAGCTCCTACAATGAGCAGTTCTTC
CASSQWTSGHRSSYNEQFF
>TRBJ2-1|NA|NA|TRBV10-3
TGTGCCATCACTTCCCAACTCGACAATGAGCAGTTCTTC
CAITSQLDNEQFF
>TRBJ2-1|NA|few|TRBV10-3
TGTGCCATCTCTCGGTTGGACAGCTCCTACAATGAGCAGTTCTTC
CAISRLDSSYNEQFF
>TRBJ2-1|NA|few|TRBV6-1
TGTGCCAGCCGTCGACGCGAGGCTTCCTACAATGAGCAGTTCTTC
CASRRREASYNEQFF
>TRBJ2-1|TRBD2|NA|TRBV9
TGTGCCAGCAGCGTCGTCGGCGGGAGTGGGAATGAGCAGTTCTTC
CASSVVGGSGNEQFF